Below are 8 T cell receptor beta chains sequenced from a single sample in a study of sequential checkpoint blockade in melanoma (dated 2019 in TCRdb). What the treatment or condition label conveys for this sample: randomized to nivolumab then ipilimumab (arm A) or the reverse (arm B). The library was produced with the immunoSEQ multiplex PCR assay. TCRdb mirrors the immuneACCESS table, restricted to in-frame sequences. Some clones are absent from its copies; in checked studies, under half trace to an unresolved V gene, and the reason for the others is unknown. The sample contains roughly 2,000 clones, 20% to 25% of them found a single time. The ten top clones hold roughly a fifth of the sample. The sequences come from tumor tissue (inferred from file names), collected from a patient given nivolumab and ipilimumab in sequence. These receptor sequences come from a human donor with melanoma.

The V gene is TRBV19, the J gene TRBJ2-1; maybe TRBD2 (8 bases). Germline loops: CDR1 LNHDA, CDR2 SQIVND (reference sequence). The CDR3 covers 15 residues. The ends were cut back, 5 bases at V and 6 bases at J, with 17 bases in the middle. Written as DNA, the CDR3 is TGTGCCAGTAGTCGCGGGGGGACAGTCGCCAATGAGCAGTTCTTC. Residues: CASSRGGTVANEQFF. Full variable domain (missing parts from reference TRBV19 and TRBJ2-1): DGGITQSPKYLFRKEGQNVTLSCEQNLNHDAMYWYRQDPGQGLRLIYYSQIVNDFQKGDIAEGYSVSREKKESFPLTVTSAQKNPTAFYLCASSRGGTVANEQFFGPGTRLTVL.

The rearrangement uses TRBV19 and TRBJ2-3, with D perhaps being TRBD1 or TRBD2 (5 bases each). The V and J ends lost 5 bases and 4 bases respectively, with 16 bases between them. Per germline, CDR1 LNHDA and CDR2 SQIVND (reference sequence). The CDR3 loop spans 15 amino acids. The CDR3 is CASSPQRGMADTQYF. CDR3 bases: TGTGCCAGTAGTCCCCAGAGGGGAATGGCAGATACGCAGTATTTT.

This clone was counted only a few times. The rearrangement uses TRBV11-3 and TRBJ1-5; the match to TRBD1 covers 8 bases. CDR3 size: 17 residues. The V segment lost 3 bases and the J segment 3 bases; nucleotides outside the gene matches: 10. Looked up from germline, CDR1 is SGHNT and CDR2 is YENEEA. CDR3 DNA sequence: TGTGCCAGCAGCTTGGGGACAGGCCTCAAAAACAATCAGCCCCAGCATTTT. Translating it yields CASSLGTGLKNNQPQHF.

In its sample, this clone is medium-sized (0.01 to 0.1%). The V gene is TRBV11-3, the J gene TRBJ1-1, with D possibly being TRBD1 (6 bases). CDR3 length: 16 amino acids. Trimming removed 3 bases at V and 3 bases at J, with 17 bases between. Germline CDR1 and CDR2: SGHNT and YENEEA. CDR3 DNA: TGTGCCAGCAGCTTTTCCAGACAGGTCCGAGACACTGAAGCTTTCTTT. It codes for CASSFSRQVRDTEAFF.

CDR3 protein: CASSPVLGYNEQFF. The CDR3 DNA is TGTGCCAGCTCACCTGTCCTGGGCTATAATGAGCAGTTCTTC. The J gene is TRBJ2-1, the V gene TRBV18; no clear D gene. Germline loops: CDR1 KGHSH, CDR2 LQKENI. This CDR3 comprises 14 residues. The V and J ends lost 3 bases and 7 bases respectively, with 13 bases between them.

The sample holds many counts of this clone. The V and J genes are TRBV11-3 and TRBJ2-7; 9 bases line up with TRBD2. The junction had 12 bases not matched to a gene; V was cut back by 6 bases and J by 6 bases. The germline V gene encodes CDR1 SGHNT and CDR2 YENEEA. This CDR3 region has 15 residues. For the CDR3, the DNA is TGTGCCAGCAGGGGGTTAGCGGGAGTTCTCTCCGAGCAGTACTTC. It is translated as CASRGLAGVLSEQYF.

This clone was counted at least ten times. The chain links TRBV11-3 to TRBJ2-3, with 9 bases fitting TRBD2. The CDR3 covers 15 residues. The V and J ends lost 5 bases and 1 base, in that order; junction bases with no gene match: 4. Germline loops: CDR1 SGHNT, CDR2 YENEEA. The CDR3 reads CASSRGLARTDTQYF. DNA for the CDR3: TGTGCCAGCAGCCGGGGACTAGCCCGCACAGATACGCAGTATTTT.

This clone has a handful of counts. This chain connects TRBV6-8 to TRBJ1-6, with 8 bases identical to TRBD1. The trim removed 7 bases at V and 1 base at J, leaving 12 bases unmatched. Per the germline V gene, CDR1 is MNHGY and CDR2 is SAAAGT. This CDR3 contains 18 residues. The CDR3 DNA is TGTGCCAGCATTCCCGAACAGGGGGGTGGATCCTATAATTCACCCCTCCACTTT. Translation: CASIPEQGGGSYNSPLHF.